Presented here are 17 T cell receptor beta chains from one specimen sequenced in a study of Graves' ophthalmopathy and Graves' hyperthyroidism. Using RNA transcripts, the TCR beta CDR3 regions were amplified. A first-round RT-PCR used HTBI primers, followed by a second-round multiplex PCR. TCRdb used MiXCR to reprocess the multiplex PCR reads, holding one entry per CDR3 protein. The sample contains hundreds of thousands of distinct CDR3 sequences, 40% of which appear only once. The sequencing input was peripheral blood. All receptors derive from an adult man with Graves' ophthalmopathy.

This chain uses TRBV7-2 with TRBJ2-7; D possibly corresponds to TRBD2 (5 bases). Between the trimmed V and J ends, which lost 0 bases and 1 base, there was a span of 13 bases. CDR1 and CDR2 (germline): SGHTA, FQGNSA. CDR3 size: 16 residues. The CDR3 here is CASSLAAGLGSYEQYF. CDR3 coding DNA: TGTGCCAGCAGCTTAGCGGCGGGCCTTGGTTCCTACGAGCAGTACTTC.

The sample holds many counts of this clonotype. The rearrangement joins TRBV2 to TRBJ2-2, with D maybe TRBD1 (6 bases). Deletions cut 5 bases from V and 5 bases from J, with 9 bases between. Germline CDR1 SNHLY, CDR2 FYNNEI. CDR3 length equals 13 residues. DNA for the CDR3: TGTGCCAGCAGTCGGACAGAGACCGGGGAGCTGTTTTTT. It translates to CASSRTETGELFF.

The gene calls are TRBV25-1 and TRBJ2-7; D gene unclear. Looked up from germline, CDR1 is MGHDK and CDR2 is SYGVNS. The CDR3 sequence is 12 residues long. Trimming removed 5 bases from V and 6 bases from J, with 11 bases in between. The CDR3 DNA follows: TGTGCCAGCAGTCAATCACAGCGCGAGCAGTACTTC. Protein product: CASSQSQREQYF.

This clonotype was counted at least ten times. J is TRBJ1-5 and V is TRBV2; D is possibly TRBD1 (6 bases). The V end lost 5 bases, the J end lost 5 bases, and 13 bases lay between the germline ends. In germline, CDR1 is SNHLY, CDR2 FYNNEI. The CDR3 contains 14 residues. CDR3 region: CASSSGTSDQPQHF. Written as DNA, the CDR3 is TGTGCCAGCAGTTCCGGGACATCGGATCAGCCCCAGCATTTT.

There are a few counts of this clonotype. CDR3 DNA: TGTGCCAGCAGCTCCGGGACACCCAACTATGGCTACACCTTC. It translates to CASSSGTPNYGYTF. The chain uses TRBV5-5 and TRBJ1-2; weak D call: TRBD1 (6 bases). V lost 3 bases to trimming and J lost 2 bases, with 11 bases between them. Germline lookup yields CDR1 SGHKS and CDR2 YYEKEE (reference sequence). The CDR3 is made up of 14 amino acids.

The table lists this clonotype with many counts. The chain links TRBV11-2 to TRBJ1-5; D call uncertain. Germline lookup yields CDR1 SGHAT and CDR2 FQNNGV. Deletions cut 0 bases from V and 7 bases from J, with 7 bases between. CDR3 size: 13 residues. CDR3 region: CASSLDREQPQHF. The CDR3, as DNA: TGTGCCAGCAGCTTAGATCGGGAACAGCCCCAGCATTTT.

V gene TRBV11-2 combines with J gene TRBJ1-2, with D unclear. The V end lost 4 bases, the J end lost 8 bases, and 14 bases lay between the germline ends. CDR3 length: 13 residues. Germline assignment: CDR1 SGHAT and CDR2 FQNNGV. Here the CDR3 reads CASSSGEAQGYTF. For the CDR3, the DNA is TGTGCCAGCAGCTCGGGAGAGGCCCAAGGCTACACCTTC.

The CDR3 loop is CSAATGQGREQPQHF. The CDR3 DNA follows: TGCAGTGCTGCCACGGGACAGGGGCGGGAGCAGCCCCAGCATTTT. The chain carries TRBV20-1 and TRBJ1-5; 10 nucleotides agree with TRBD1. The CDR3 sequence is 15 residues long. Germline assignment: CDR1 DFQATT and CDR2 SNEGSKA (reference sequence). Trimming removed 5 bases from V and 7 bases from J; junction bases left unmatched: 11.

This clonotype was counted only a few times. V usage is TRBV10-3 and J usage is TRBJ1-6; 9 bases are a match to TRBD1. The CDR3 loop spans 14 amino acids. V lost 10 bases and J lost 12; bases outside the gene matches: 13. Germline loops: CDR1 ENHRY, CDR2 SYGVKD. The CDR3 reads CASNPGQGVRPLHF. The DNA of the CDR3 is TGTGCCAGCAATCCGGGACAGGGAGTACGACCCCTCCACTTT.

This clonotype was found once. This clone may be a read error of a much larger clone one base away. The chain recombines TRBV20-1 with TRBJ1-6; maybe TRBD1 (5 bases). V shed 1 base and J shed 14 bases, with 12 bases lying between them. Looked up from germline, CDR1 is DFQATT and CDR2 is SNEGSKA (reference sequence). The CDR3 extends over 12 amino acids. CDR3 sequence reads: CSARGAGRALHF. As DNA, the CDR3 is TGCAGTGCTAGAGGAGCGGGACGGGCCCTCCACTTT.

This chain connects TRBV10-3 to TRBJ1-5; possible D gene TRBD1, 5 bases. Trimming left V 10 bases short and J 0 bases short, with 19 bases between. The length of the CDR3 is 16 residues. Germline lookup yields CDR1 ENHRY and CDR2 SYGVKD. In DNA form, the CDR3 reads TGTGCCAGCAGCGGACACAGTCTTCATAGCAATCAGCCCCAGCATTTT. Translated, it gives CASSGHSLHSNQPQHF.

This clonotype occurred a few times. The genes are TRBV7-9 and TRBJ2-3; D remains unclear. The CDR3 has 13 residues. The V end lost 5 bases, the J end lost 4 bases, and 10 bases lay between the germline ends. CDR1 and CDR2 from the germline V gene are SEHNR and FQNEAQ (reference sequence). The CDR3 coding sequence is TGTGCCAGCAGCCATCGGATAGCAGATACGCAGTATTTT. It specifies CASSHRIADTQYF.

As for this clonotype: At one end the junction does not follow the germline gene, possibly because of a read error. The J gene is TRBJ1-1, the V gene TRBV10-3; 7 bases fit TRBD1. The CDR3 consists of 16 residues. Germline V CDR1 and CDR2: ENHRY, SYGVKD. The CDR3 reads CAITDIGTAGYTEASF. In DNA, the CDR3 is TGTGCCATCACCGATATTGGGACAGCGGGCTACACTGAAGCTTCCTTT.

This clonotype was counted between two and nine times. This sequence joins TRBV9 and TRBJ1-6; D is unresolved. In germline, CDR1 is SGDLS, CDR2 YYNGEE. The CDR3 loop spans 15 amino acids. Trimming took 4 bases from V and 5 from J, leaving 13 bases between them. CDR3 loop: CASSLWQQNNSPLHF. CDR3 DNA sequence: TGTGCCAGCAGCTTGTGGCAGCAAAATAATTCACCCCTCCACTTT.

This clonotype was detected many times. The V gene is TRBV5-1, the J gene TRBJ1-1; TRBD1 is a possible D gene (5 bases). The V end lost 2 bases, the J end lost 7 bases, and 12 bases lay between the germline ends. The V gene's germline CDR1 is SGHRS and CDR2 YFSETQ. The CDR3 has 13 amino acids. Written as DNA, the CDR3 is TGCGCCAGCAGCTTAACCAGGGTGGATGAAGCTTTCTTT. The encoded protein is CASSLTRVDEAFF. Full variable domain (remainder filled in from reference TRBV5-1 and TRBJ1-1): KAGVTQTPRYLIKTRGQQVTLSCSPISGHRSVSWYQQTPGQGLQFLFEYFSETQRNKGNFPGRFSGRQFSNSRSEMNVSTLELGDSALYLCASSLTRVDEAFFGQGTRLTVV.

The chain carries TRBV20-1 and TRBJ1-5; D ambiguous. CDR3 length: 14 residues. The germline gives CDR1 DFQATT, CDR2 SNEGSKA (reference sequence). Trimming took 3 bases from V and 4 from J, leaving 13 bases between them. The CDR3 protein is CSASPGGGNQPQHF. CDR3 coding DNA: TGCAGTGCTAGCCCCGGAGGAGGTAATCAGCCCCAGCATTTT.

CDR3 protein: CASSPYRGMTEAFF. The CDR3 DNA sequence: TGTGCCAGCAGCCCGTACAGGGGGATGACTGAAGCTTTCTTT. V and J are TRBV11-2 and TRBJ1-1; 8 bases are shared with TRBD1. Germline V gene data show CDR1 as SGHAT and CDR2 as FQNNGV. J gave up 5 bases and V 5 bases, and 7 bases lay outside the gene matches. The CDR3 contains 14 residues.